The source of this TCR beta chain is a study of cytomegalovirus exposure and HLA in healthy donors. About the study: Researchers found that just over 80% of 350 to 500 genotyped donors fell within the Caucasian-associated ancestry cluster.

To note about this clone: Its antigen is unidentified.

The study, taken as a whole, reports: There were a few CMV-associated chains whose specificity for CMV antigens was confirmed in vitro. Reportedly, TCR beta sequences accurately predicted HLA-A and HLA-B alleles in most subjects.

Sampled while nominally healthy, donors likely had unrecorded immune exposures. The CDR3 consists of 13 residues. Germline V gene sequence: CDR1 SEHNR, CDR2 FQNEAQ (reference sequence). The ends lost 6 bases at V and 3 bases at J; junction bases unmatched: 3. The study ran its PCR with 60 Vbeta and 13 Jbeta primers. This table comes from immunoSEQ multiplex PCR, and its TCRdb copy is limited to in-frame clones, with some not included. The sample lists 100,000 or so clones, roughly 77% occurring once. This TCR was sampled from a woman aged 50 to 65 in good health and CMV-seropositive. The J gene is TRBJ1-2, the V gene TRBV7-9, with 8 bases identical to TRBD1. Sequences were obtained from PBMCs. The CDR3 DNA is TGTGCCAGCAGGGACAGGGCTGACTATGGCTACACCTTC. It specifies CASRDRADYGYTF.